This T cell receptor (beta chain) was obtained from a study of cytomegalovirus exposure and HLA in healthy donors. Across the whole study: The 100 to 150 validation repertoires used the same platform as the 500 to 700 first-cohort repertoires, a later analysis reported. Overall study results and limits: Overall, around 160 TCR beta chains were annotated as cytomegalovirus-associated. According to a subsequent analysis, TCR clusters from the first cohort were inclined to appear together in the 100 to 150 validation repertoires.

The donors were in the approximately 120-subject validation cohort, distinct from the roughly 600-subject first cohort. As concerns this clone: No antigen is known for it.

Some clones are missing from TCRdb's copy, which holds only in-frame ones; the method was immunoSEQ multiplex PCR. The table records roughly 250,000 clones, 87% of them present only once. The germline CDR1 and CDR2 sequences are WNHNN and SYGVQD (reference sequence). CDR3 length equals 14 residues. The V gene lost 0 bases and the J gene lost 6 bases, with 9 bases spanning the gap. The sequencing input was PBMCs. The source is a man between 18 and 35 years old in good health and CMV-seronegative. The genes are TRBV10-1 and TRBJ1-5; D remains unclear. Here the CDR3 DNA reads TGCGCCAGCAGTGAGTCGAGGGTAGCTCAGCCCCAGCATTTT. Amino acid sequence: CASSESRVAQPQHF.